The present T cell receptor beta chain was sequenced within a study of cytomegalovirus exposure and HLA in healthy donors. Primers included in the PCR were 60 Vbeta and 13 Jbeta primers. The data were produced by immunoSEQ multiplex PCR, yet TCRdb's version contains in-frame clones alone and is incomplete. The data hold 130,000 or so clones, with 60% to 85% observed a single time. The sample taken for sequencing was PBMCs. This TCR was recovered from a man aged 25-45 years in good health and CMV-seronegative.

CDR3 region: CASRKDSYEQYF. In DNA, the CDR3 is TGTGCCAGCAGAAAAGACTCATACGAGCAGTACTTC. The rearrangement links TRBV6-5 to TRBJ2-7, with D unresolved. Trimming cost V 6 bases and J 4 bases, with 10 bases left between them. CDR1 and CDR2 from the germline V gene are MNHEY and SVGAGI. This CDR3 has 12 amino acids.